The 19 T cell receptor beta chains in this list originate from one sample, sequenced in a study of blood T cell repertoires in COVID-19. The assay was immunoSEQ multiplex PCR, and TCRdb's table has in-frame clones only and misses some. The sample has around 200,000 clones, 60% to 85% seen once. What was sequenced was peripheral blood. The receptors come from a woman between 65 and 79 years old with acute or convalescent COVID-19.

V gene TRBV7-2 combines with J gene TRBJ2-3, with 13 bases lining up with TRBD2. Germline CDR1 and CDR2: SGHTA and FQGNSA. The CDR3 is made up of 18 amino acids. Germline trimming cut 1 base from V and 5 bases from J; bases unmatched to any gene: 9. CDR3: CASSLGRGLAGRGDTQYF. Here the CDR3 DNA reads TGTGCCAGCAGCTTAGGGAGGGGACTAGCGGGACGGGGAGATACGCAGTATTTT.

This rearrangement joins TRBV5-6 to TRBJ2-3; 12 bases line up with TRBD2. CDR3 length: 17 residues. The germline V gene has CDR1 SGHDT and CDR2 YYEEEE. Losses at the gene ends were 1 base for V and 4 bases for J; bases not matched to a gene: 7. In DNA form, the CDR3 reads TGTGCCAGCAGCTTGCTGACTAGCGGGAGTGGGGCAGATACGCAGTATTTT. Residues: CASSLLTSGSGADTQYF.

The gene calls are TRBV3-1 (or the pseudogene TRBV3-2) and TRBJ2-1, with TRBD2 identical over 13 bases. CDR1 LGHDT and CDR2 YNNKEL come from the germline V gene (reference sequence). Trimming took 0 bases from V and 13 from J; bases not matched to a gene: 6. The CDR3 runs to 15 residues. CDR3: CASSQEPGLAGRQFF. CDR3 coding DNA: TGTGCCAGCAGCCAAGAACCGGGACTAGCGGGGAGACAGTTCTTC.

This clone was seen once. The genes are TRBV29-1 and TRBJ2-3; possibly TRBD1 for D (5 bases). The CDR3 extends over 15 amino acids. Trimming removed 1 base at V and 6 bases at J, with 17 bases between. Germline values: CDR1 SQVTM, CDR2 ANQGSEA. CDR3: CSVEVSGYGVDTQYF. CDR3 coding DNA: TGCAGCGTTGAAGTATCAGGGTACGGTGTGGATACGCAGTATTTT.

V and J are TRBV1 and TRBJ2-1; TRBD2, the D gene given by the table, was not confirmed from the DNA. TRBV1 is deemed a pseudogene. The CDR3 is 17 residues long. CDR3 region: CTSSQDEREGNYNEQFF. The CDR3 DNA reads as TGCACCAGCAGCCAAGATGAACGGGAGGGGAACTACAATGAGCAGTTCTTC.

This clone has only one observation. The chain employs TRBV19 and TRBJ2-2; TRBD1 matches 8 bases. Unmatched junction bases numbered 6, after V lost 3 bases and J lost 3 bases. CDR1 and CDR2 from the germline V gene are LNHDA and SQIVND (reference sequence). The CDR3 runs to 16 residues. Here the CDR3 reads CASSIQGAADTGELFF. For the CDR3, the DNA is TGTGCCAGTAGTATCCAGGGGGCTGCAGACACCGGGGAGCTGTTTTTT.

J is TRBJ2-1 and V is TRBV29-1; 7 bases match TRBD1. Germline-derived CDR1 and CDR2 are SQVTM and ANQGSEA. CDR3 size: 14 residues. V lost 6 bases, J lost 3 bases, and 8 bases stayed unmatched. The CDR3 DNA reads TGCAGCGTGGGCCCCGGGACAGACTACAATGAGCAGTTCTTC. This encodes CSVGPGTDYNEQFF.

The chain is built from TRBV5-6 and TRBJ1-1; D gene ambiguous. CDR1 SGHDT and CDR2 YYEEEE come from the germline V gene. This CDR3 region has 13 residues. V was cut by 5 bases and J by 1 base, with 9 bases left in between. The CDR3 sequence: CASRLTANTEAFF. CDR3 DNA: TGTGCCAGCAGGTTAACAGCGAACACTGAAGCTTTCTTT.

This clone has only one observation. The V call is TRBV28, the J call TRBJ1-6; 7 positions match TRBD1. Germline V gene lookup returns CDR1 MDHEN and CDR2 SYDVKM. This CDR3 is 15 amino acids long. V shed 7 bases and J 7 bases; nucleotides not matched to a gene: 10. For the CDR3, the DNA is TGTGCCAGCAACCAACAGGGGAGAAAGAATTCACCCCTCCACTTT. Amino acids: CASNQQGRKNSPLHF.

V and J are TRBV6-5 and TRBJ1-6; possibly TRBD1 for D (5 bases). With 5 bases removed from V and 9 bases from J, the gap between germline ends came to 14 bases. Germline V gene lookup returns CDR1 MNHEY and CDR2 SVGAGI. The CDR3 runs 14 residues. CDR3 amino acids: CASSPQAAGSPLHF. The DNA of the CDR3 is TGTGCCAGCAGTCCACAGGCAGCCGGTTCACCCCTCCACTTT.

This clone was counted between two and nine times. The chain recombines TRBV12-3 or TRBV12-4 with TRBJ2-7; 7 bases map to TRBD1. The CDR3 length is 13 residues. V gave up 6 bases and J gave up 6 bases; unmatched junction bases: 8. CDR3 loop: CASRPTGVTEQYF. The CDR3 DNA reads TGTGCCAGCAGACCAACAGGGGTTACCGAGCAGTACTTC.

The chain couples TRBV7-2 to TRBJ1-1; TRBD1 matches 7 bases. The ends lost 6 bases at V and 7 bases at J; junction bases unmatched: 11. CDR1 is SGHTA and CDR2 is FQGNSA in the germline V gene. The CDR3 is 14 residues long. CDR3 protein: CASSRTGAMGEAFF. For the CDR3, the DNA is TGTGCCAGCAGTCGCACAGGGGCGATGGGTGAAGCTTTCTTT.

The chain employs TRBV6-1 and TRBJ2-1; TRBD2 matches at 10 bases. Germline V gene sequence: CDR1 MNHNS, CDR2 SASEGT. V lost 2 bases and J lost 0; bases outside the gene matches: 7. The CDR3 is made up of 18 amino acids. The CDR3 is CASSERNSGRSSYNEQFF. CDR3 DNA sequence: TGTGCCAGCAGTGAACGGAATAGCGGGAGGAGCTCCTACAATGAGCAGTTCTTC.

V and J are TRBV28 and TRBJ2-5; 7 positions agree with TRBD1. V lost 5 bases and J lost 0; bases outside the gene matches: 6. CDR1 is MDHEN, CDR2 SYDVKM, per germline. The CDR3 contains 15 residues. Written as DNA, the CDR3 is TGTGCCAGCAGTGTCGCAACAGGGGACCAAGAGACCCAGTACTTC. It is translated as CASSVATGDQETQYF.

This sequence joins TRBV10-3 and TRBJ2-3; TRBD2 agrees at 15 bases. With V trimmed by 7 bases and J by 6 bases, 2 bases remained unmatched. CDR3 length equals 14 residues. The germline V gene has CDR1 ENHRY and CDR2 SYGVKD. The CDR3 spells CAINGLAGGDTQYF. CDR3 DNA sequence: TGTGCCATCAATGGACTAGCGGGAGGGGATACGCAGTATTTT.

The J gene is TRBJ2-1, the V gene TRBV21-1; TRBD1 is taken as the D call from the table, unchecked against the DNA. TRBV21-1 is tagged as a pseudogene. The CDR3 runs to 18 residues. CDR3 in amino acids: CASSKVVDSSSSYNEQFF. Written as DNA, the CDR3 is TGTGCCAGCAGCAAAGTGGTGGACAGTTCGAGCTCCTACAATGAGCAGTTCTTC.

This chain joins TRBV9 and TRBJ2-1; tentative D call: TRBD2 (6 bases). Germline V gene sequence: CDR1 SGDLS, CDR2 YYNGEE. The CDR3 runs 15 residues. V was clipped by 0 bases and J by 3 bases, with 10 bases between them. CDR3 amino acids: CASSVDGSDYNEQFF. DNA for the CDR3: TGTGCCAGCAGCGTAGACGGGAGTGACTACAATGAGCAGTTCTTC.

Concerning this clone itself: An end of the junction does not agree with germline; a read error may underlie this. J is TRBJ2-2 and V is TRBV18; possible D gene TRBD1, 5 bases. This CDR3 has 15 residues. Looked up from germline, CDR1 is KGHSH and CDR2 is LQKENI. CDR3 region: CASSPLDKNTGELFF. For the CDR3, the DNA is TGTGCCAGCTCCCCACTGGACAAGAACACCGGGGAGCTGTTTTTT.

The chain joins TRBV7-8 to TRBJ2-1; D remains unclear. Trimming took off 5 bases at V and 9 bases at J, with 11 bases between the two ends. Germline values: CDR1 SGHVS, CDR2 FQNEAQ. This CDR3 has 12 amino acids. CDR3: CASSPPGSEQFF. The DNA for the CDR3 is TGTGCCAGCAGCCCCCCGGGTAGTGAGCAGTTCTTC.